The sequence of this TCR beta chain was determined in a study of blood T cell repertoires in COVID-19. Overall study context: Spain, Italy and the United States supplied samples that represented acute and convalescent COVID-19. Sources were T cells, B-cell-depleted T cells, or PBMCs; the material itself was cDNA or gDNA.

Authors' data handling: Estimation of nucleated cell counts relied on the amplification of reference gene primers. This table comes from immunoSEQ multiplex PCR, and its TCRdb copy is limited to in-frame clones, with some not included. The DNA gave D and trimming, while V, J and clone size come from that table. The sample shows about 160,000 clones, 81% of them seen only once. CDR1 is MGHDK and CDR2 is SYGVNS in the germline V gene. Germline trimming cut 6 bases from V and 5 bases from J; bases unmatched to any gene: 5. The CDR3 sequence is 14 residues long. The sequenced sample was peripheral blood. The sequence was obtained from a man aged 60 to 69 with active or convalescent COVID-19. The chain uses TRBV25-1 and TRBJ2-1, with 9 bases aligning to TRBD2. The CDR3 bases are TGTGCCAGCAGCCTAGCGGGGAACCACAATGAGCAGTTCTTC. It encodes CASSLAGNHNEQFF.